The entry below gives a single T cell receptor beta chain sequence along with its context. These data come from a study of shared clonotypes between healthy human individuals. Investigators spread the genomic DNA of each subset evenly over several immunoSEQ plates. This table comes from immunoSEQ multiplex PCR, and its TCRdb copy is limited to in-frame clones, with some not included. The table shows a few million clones, with over 85% occurring only once. Each of the donors was a healthy adult who was HIV-negative and had not had a recent acute infection or vaccination. V lost 4 bases to trimming and J lost 2 bases; unmatched junction nucleotides: 10. The length of the CDR3 is 16 residues. The germline V gene has CDR1 MNHNS and CDR2 SASEGT.

The receptor was derived from a man younger than 35 in good health. The chain combines TRBV6-1 with TRBJ2-7; 8 bases line up with TRBD1. The sequencing input was naive CD4+ T cells sorted from blood. The subset is: CD45RA+ positively selected. CDR3 sequence: CASSGFGTGHTYEQYF. CDR3 nucleotides: TGTGCCAGCAGTGGATTCGGGACAGGACATACCTACGAGCAGTACTTC.